This T cell receptor (beta chain) originates from a study of cytomegalovirus exposure and HLA in healthy donors. Study conclusions and caveats: One later analysis, an examination of the 120 or so validation repertoires, found that first-cohort TCR clusters tended to co-occur in them. Most observed TCR sequences were rare, whereas some public TCRs were detected in many donors. Cytomegalovirus status, reportedly, was diagnosed with high specificity and sensitivity by the classifier.

Assay: immunoSEQ multiplex PCR; the TCRdb copy retains only in-frame clones and omits some. The sample has roughly 180,000 clones, more than 75% seen once. The validation cohort, a group of 90 to 150 subjects, included the donors and was separate from the approximately 680-subject first cohort. A word on this clone: Its antigen is as yet unknown.

The CDR3 extends over 13 amino acids. Germline V lookup: CDR1 SNHLY, CDR2 FYNNEI. Deletions cut 8 bases from V and 1 base from J, with 11 bases between. Material: PBMCs. V is TRBV2 and J is TRBJ1-1; D ambiguous. This sequence was found in a man aged 25-45 years in good health and CMV-seropositive. The CDR3 protein is CASSGSWNTEAFF. CDR3 DNA: TGTGCCAGCTCCGGGAGCTGGAACACTGAAGCTTTCTTT.